Sequencing of this TCR beta chain was carried out in a study of T cell repertoires in cytomegalovirus infection (dated by TCRdb to about 2019). Background for the entire study: The HLA type of each donor mattered for the analysis, because public TCR beta signatures pointed to carriage of CMV infection along with the matching HLA type. The research as a whole found: Cumulative frequency of public TCR beta family members discriminated carriers of CMV infection plus the relevant HLA type in this cohort and an independent roughly 350-donor cohort. The ex vivo response was dominated by HLA-C-restricted CMV-specific TCR beta clonotypes, which also provided the single most frequent clonotype in two of eight donors.

Sequencing took place on an Illumina HiSeq 1500. Using fastp at Q25 and MiXCR, TCRdb reprocessed the public reads and kept productive beta chains. All rows with the same CDR3 protein become a single entry with the most common DNA and genes. Present in this sample are about 310,000 distinct CDR3 sequences, roughly 17% of which were seen just once. The top ten clonotypes cover around 12% of the sample. This clonotype was recorded at least ten times. Its antigen is not yet known. No much larger clone exists at a distance of one base, and base qualities are not known. The germline V gene gives CDR1 as MNHNS and CDR2 as SASEGT. Between the V and J ends, shortened by 4 bases and 5 bases respectively, the junction contains 20 bases. Its CDR3 holds 16 amino acids, cysteine through phenylalanine. This entry keeps only the CDR3 DNA: 48 bases, framed from base 1.

The chain joins TRBV6-1 to TRBJ2-5; the D call is possibly TRBD1 or TRBD2, each sharing 5 bases. The sequenced material came from PBMCs. The TCR was taken from a human donor in good health (CMV status not recorded). Some clones in this sample may be carry-over from other donors' samples. The DNA sequence follows: TGTGCCAGCAGTGGATGGGTTCGAGGGGCTCGGGAGACCCAGTACTTC. This gives the protein CASSGWVRGARETQYF.